This TCR beta chain was found in a study of T cells after yellow fever vaccination. The TCR cDNA carried a universal primer site and UMIs from 5'RACE template switching. TCRdb re-analysed the 5' RACE reads in MiXCR, keeping a single row per CDR3 protein. This sample has approximately 300,000 distinct CDR3 sequences; over 8.5% occur once, and the top ten carry under 4%. Trimming left V 4 bases short and J 3 bases short, with 14 bases between. Germline V CDR1 and CDR2: SGHNT, YYREEE (reference sequence). This CDR3 spans 14 amino acids. This rearrangement joins TRBV5-4 to TRBJ2-7; D is perhaps TRBD1 or TRBD2 (5 bases each). This clonotype originated in a man aged 18 to 29 who received the YFV17D yellow fever vaccine. The specimen was CD4+ T cells sorted from PBMCs, collected 45 days after the yellow fever booster vaccination. The CDR3: CASSVRDQDYEQYF. CDR3 coding DNA: TGTGCCAGCAGCGTCAGGGACCAGGACTACGAGCAGTACTTC.